This T cell receptor beta chain stems from a study of blood T cells in healthy people across ages. In this sample, this clonotype turned up once. This could be a read error, since a much larger clone is one nucleotide away. Germline V gene sequence: CDR1 MGHRA, CDR2 YSYEKL. The length of the CDR3 is 13 residues. Primers used in a second PCR of roughly 6 to 11 cycles were a sample-barcoded 5' primer and a J-beta primer mix. TCRdb re-called the 5' RACE reads with MiXCR, one entry per CDR3 protein. In the table there are about 1.6 million distinct CDR3 sequences, approximately 32% of which are singletons.

The TCR comes from a woman younger than 45 in good health. Source material: blood. The rearrangement joins TRBV4-1 to TRBJ2-1; D might be TRBD1 (5 bases). The CDR3 DNA reads TGCGCCGGCAGCCACCCCAGGGTCAATGAGCAGTTCTTC. Its translation: CAGSHPRVNEQFF.